What follows are 3 T cell receptor beta chains derived from one specimen sequenced in a study of blood T cell repertoires in COVID-19. Assay: immunoSEQ multiplex PCR; the TCRdb copy retains only in-frame clones and omits some. The sample gives more than 350,000 clones, 70% to 90% of which show up once; 8% to 13% is in the top ten. The sequenced sample consisted of peripheral blood. These receptors came from a woman aged 25-40 years with COVID-19, enrolled during active disease.

The chain couples TRBV7-3 to TRBJ2-1; perhaps TRBD2 as D (6 bases). The V gene's germline CDR1 is SGHTA and CDR2 FQGTGA. This CDR3 spans 15 amino acids. Trimming shortened V by 2 bases and J by 4 bases, and 12 bases separated the two germline ends. CDR3 sequence: CASSLRAGTYNEQFF. CDR3 DNA sequence: TGTGCCAGCAGCTTACGGGCGGGGACGTACAATGAGCAGTTCTTC.

The V call is TRBV2, the J call TRBJ2-1, with 9 nucleotides matching TRBD2. Trimming cost V 3 bases and J 7 bases; bases outside gene matches: 10. Looked up from germline, CDR1 is SNHLY and CDR2 is FYNNEI. The CDR3 has 16 residues. CDR3 nucleotide sequence: TGTGCCAGCAGTGACGAGCGCCTAGCGGGAATGAATGAGCAGTTCTTC. Its translation is CASSDERLAGMNEQFF.

This clone appeared a single time. This chain joins TRBV4-1 and TRBJ2-7, with TRBD2 matching 12 bases. This CDR3 region has 16 residues. Per germline, CDR1 MGHRA and CDR2 YSYEKL. V lost 5 bases, J lost 6 bases, and 11 bases stayed unmatched. The CDR3 sequence: CASSVTLAGGPSEQYF. The CDR3, as DNA: TGCGCCAGCAGCGTAACCCTAGCGGGAGGGCCCTCCGAGCAGTACTTC.